The 32 T cell receptor beta chains listed next were all sequenced from one sample in a study of Graves' ophthalmopathy and Graves' hyperthyroidism. From RNA, the CDR3 regions of TCR beta chains were amplified and sequenced. The workflow started with a first-round RT-PCR run with HTBI primers and then moved on to a second-round multiplex PCR. Via MiXCR, TCRdb re-called the multiplex PCR reads, giving one row per CDR3 protein. The sample holds 650,000 to 800,000 distinct CDR3 sequences; roughly 41% are singletons and the top ten take 2.5% to 3.5%. The specimen was peripheral blood. These receptors all come from an adult man with Graves' ophthalmopathy.

The V and J genes are TRBV24-1 and TRBJ1-1, with a possible D match to TRBD1 (5 bases). The CDR3 has 12 residues. The germline CDR1 and CDR2 sequences are KGHDR and SFDVKD. Trimming shortened V by 5 bases and J by 14 bases, and 17 bases separated the two germline ends. CDR3 protein: CATSGNAGIAFF. CDR3 coding DNA: TGTGCCACCAGTGGTAACGCAGGGATTGCATTCTTT.

The rearrangement uses TRBV2 and TRBJ1-2; D uncertain. The germline gives CDR1 SNHLY, CDR2 FYNNEI. V shed 6 bases and J shed 4 bases, with 18 bases lying between them. This CDR3 has 15 residues. CDR3 nucleotide sequence: TGTGCCAGCAGAGAGGGCGGGAGTTCCGGCTATGGCTACACCTTC. Protein: CASREGGSSGYGYTF.

The V gene is TRBV9, the J gene TRBJ2-5, with 7 bases identical to TRBD2. This CDR3 is 16 amino acids long. Germline CDR1 SGDLS, CDR2 YYNGEE. V was clipped by 3 bases and J by 1 base; unmatched bases: 9. DNA for the CDR3: TGTGCCAGCAGCGCAGCTTCGCTAGCGGCCCAAGAGACCCAGTACTTC. Translated: CASSAASLAAQETQYF.

This chain connects TRBV29-1 to TRBJ2-6; the D call may be TRBD1 or TRBD2 (6 bases each). This CDR3 region has 12 residues. V was pared by 6 bases and J by 11 bases, with 14 bases between. Germline V gene sequence: CDR1 SQVTM, CDR2 ANQGSEA. The DNA for the CDR3 is TGCAGCGTCGCAGGAGGGGGTGACGTCCTGACTTTC. Its protein product is CSVAGGGDVLTF.

The chain has TRBV29-1 and TRBJ1-2; no reliable D call. CDR1 SQVTM and CDR2 ANQGSEA come from the germline V gene. Trimming cost V 6 bases and J 5 bases, with 10 bases left between them. This CDR3 comprises 11 residues. The CDR3 loop reads CSVDQDYGYTF. CDR3 in DNA: TGCAGCGTCGATCAGGATTATGGCTACACCTTC. The full variable domain, rest sourced from reference TRBV29-1 and TRBJ1-2, is SAVISQKPSRDICQRGTSLTIQCQVDSQVTMMFWYRQQPGQSLTLIATANQGSEATYESGFVIDKFPISRPNLTFSTLTVSNMSPEDSSIYLCSVDQDYGYTFGSGTRLTVV.

The CDR3 spells CASLPTGTAGNTIYF. The CDR3, as DNA: TGTGCCAGCCTACCTACCGGGACAGCTGGAAACACCATATATTTT. This rearrangement joins TRBV7-9 to TRBJ1-3; 7 bases are shared with TRBD1. Germline V gene lookup returns CDR1 SEHNR and CDR2 FQNEAQ (reference sequence). CDR3 length: 15 residues. The trim removed 8 bases at V and 2 bases at J, leaving 9 bases unmatched.

This clonotype was counted at least ten times. The chain is built from TRBV15 and TRBJ2-7; 8 bases are shared with TRBD2. The germline V gene has CDR1 LNHNV and CDR2 YYDKDF (reference sequence). This CDR3 is 15 amino acids long. Germline trimming cut 0 bases from V and 3 bases from J; bases unmatched to any gene: 4. In nucleotides, the CDR3 is TGTGCCACCAGCAGAGAGGCGGGAGGCAACTACGAGCAGTACTTC. Translation: CATSREAGGNYEQYF.

This clonotype was detected a few times. The CDR3 sequence: CAWSSVISGNTIYF. The CDR3 DNA follows: TGTGCCTGGAGTTCGGTGATCTCTGGAAACACCATATATTTT. The V gene is TRBV7-9, the J gene TRBJ1-3; D ambiguous. The V and J ends lost 11 bases and 0 bases respectively, with 14 bases between them. Looked up from germline, CDR1 is SEHNR and CDR2 is FQNEAQ (reference sequence). This CDR3 has 14 amino acids.

This clonotype was counted ten times or more. V is TRBV19 and J is TRBJ1-5; 9 bases map to TRBD1. The ends lost 5 bases at V and 1 base at J; junction bases unmatched: 6. CDR1 is LNHDA, CDR2 SQIVND, per germline (reference sequence). This CDR3 has 16 residues. Here the CDR3 reads CASSPRGTGSNQPQHF. Written as DNA, the CDR3 is TGTGCCAGTAGTCCTCGCGGGACAGGGAGCAATCAGCCCCAGCATTTT.

This clonotype turned up a few times. The CDR3 sequence is CASSPRGVHEQYF. The CDR3 nucleotides read TGTGCCAGCAGTCCACGGGGAGTCCACGAGCAGTACTTC. This sequence joins TRBV27 and TRBJ2-7, with D possibly TRBD2 on 5 matching bases. Deletions cut 5 bases from V and 5 bases from J, with 13 bases between. The CDR3 is 13 residues long. The germline V gene encodes CDR1 MNHEY and CDR2 SMNVEV (reference sequence).

This clonotype has ten or more counts. This chain connects TRBV7-2 to TRBJ2-5; D is perhaps TRBD1 (5 bases). CDR3 length: 14 residues. Trimming cost V 5 bases and J 1 base, with 11 bases left between them. Germline values: CDR1 SGHTA, CDR2 FQGNSA. This CDR3 is CASSQTGPQETQYF. The CDR3 region has the DNA TGTGCCAGCAGCCAAACAGGCCCCCAAGAGACCCAGTACTTC.

The CDR3 region has the DNA TGTGCCAGCAGAGCCGGGACAGGGTTAAACACTGAAGCTTTCTTT. Its protein is CASRAGTGLNTEAFF. V is TRBV12-3 or TRBV12-4 and J is TRBJ1-1, with 9 bases matching TRBD1. J lost 2 bases, V lost 6 bases, and 7 bases had no gene match. CDR3 length: 15 amino acids.

This chain joins TRBV2 and TRBJ2-3, with TRBD2 matching over 10 bases. This CDR3 has 15 amino acids. With V trimmed by 6 bases and J by 4 bases, 7 bases remained unmatched. The germline V gene encodes CDR1 SNHLY and CDR2 FYNNEI. The CDR3 DNA follows: TGTGCCAGCAGATCTAGCGGGGGTGTCGCAGATACGCAGTATTTT. It is translated as CASRSSGGVADTQYF. Using reference TRBV2 and TRBJ2-3 for the parts outside the CDR3, the full variable domain is EPEVTQTPSHQVTQMGQEVILRCVPISNHLYFYWYRQILGQKVEFLVSFYNNEISEKSEIFDDQFSVERPDGSNFTLKIRSTKLEDSAMYFCASRSSGGVADTQYFGPGTRLTVL.

The genes are TRBV15 and TRBJ1-1; D unclear. Per germline, CDR1 LNHNV and CDR2 YYDKDF (reference sequence). The CDR3 contains 15 residues. Between the trimmed V and J ends, which lost 0 bases and 0 bases, there was a span of 8 bases. The DNA for the CDR3 is TGTGCCACCAGCAGAGATCAGATAGTGAACACTGAAGCTTTCTTT. Its protein product is CATSRDQIVNTEAFF.

This CDR3 is CAISESPVGAGEQYF. CDR3 in DNA: TGTGCCATCAGTGAGTCACCCGTGGGGGCGGGCGAGCAGTACTTC. The chain has TRBV10-3 and TRBJ2-7; tentatively, D is TRBD1 (6 bases). CDR3 length: 15 amino acids. The germline V gene has CDR1 ENHRY and CDR2 SYGVKD. Trimming removed 0 bases from V and 6 bases from J, with 15 bases in between.

CDR3 in DNA: TGCGCCAGCAGCCAATATTTGGGGTCTCGGGAAAAACTGTTTTTT. It translates to CASSQYLGSREKLFF. The rearrangement joins TRBV4-1 to TRBJ1-4; unclear D gene. V lost 2 bases and J 8 bases, leaving 15 bases between the germline ends. CDR3 length: 15 residues. Germline V CDR1 and CDR2: MGHRA, YSYEKL.

A few counts support this clonotype. A junction boundary mismatches the germline segment, possibly from a read error. V and J are TRBV6-2 or TRBV6-3 and TRBJ1-2; D is undetermined. The CDR3 has 12 residues. The germline V gene has CDR1 MNHEY and CDR2 SVGEGT. CDR3 bases: TGTACCAGCAGTTTCCCGACAAATGGCTACACCTTC. Amino acid sequence: CTSSFPTNGYTF.

Of note for this clonotype: The junction departs from the called germline gene at one end, perhaps through a read error. V is TRBV18 and J is TRBJ1-2; TRBD1 might be the D (5 bases). CDR3 length: 13 amino acids. Germline CDR1 is KGHSH and CDR2 is LQKENI. CDR3 protein: CVSSSGNNYGYTF. The CDR3 nucleotides are TGTGTCAGCTCTTCAGGGAATAACTATGGCTACACCTTC.

This clonotype was recorded at least ten times. The chain combines TRBV20-1 with TRBJ1-4; D is undetermined. Trimming left V 0 bases short and J 0 bases short, with 8 bases between. The CDR3 is made up of 15 amino acids. Germline CDR1 and CDR2: DFQATT and SNEGSKA (reference sequence). This CDR3 reads CSARDSGATNEKLFF. Here the CDR3 DNA reads TGCAGTGCTAGAGATAGCGGTGCAACTAATGAAAAACTGTTTTTT.

This clonotype was found many times. V is TRBV7-2 and J is TRBJ1-6; D perhaps matches TRBD1 (5 bases). The CDR3 has 14 residues. Trimming took 1 base from V and 9 from J, leaving 10 bases between them. CDR1 and CDR2 from the germline V gene are SGHTA and FQGNSA. This chain's CDR3 is CASSLGAGGSPLHF. The CDR3 DNA reads as TGTGCCAGCAGCTTAGGCGCCGGGGGTTCACCCCTCCACTTT.

This clonotype was recorded many times. The chain recombines TRBV6-6 with TRBJ2-2; TRBD1 matches 9 bases. Germline V gene sequence: CDR1 MNHNY, CDR2 SVGAGI (reference sequence). V gave up 5 bases and J gave up 5 bases; unmatched junction bases: 3. The CDR3 runs 14 residues. The CDR3 nucleotides read TGTGCCAGCAGTCCGGGACAGGGTACCGGGGAGCTGTTTTTT. Translation: CASSPGQGTGELFF.

The chain uses TRBV12-3 or TRBV12-4 and TRBJ2-5; tentative D call: TRBD2 (6 bases). V lost 6 bases, J lost 3 bases, and 11 bases lay in between. The CDR3 is 13 amino acids. The CDR3 protein is CASSPWGEETQYF. In nucleotides, the CDR3 is TGTGCCAGCAGCCCGTGGGGGGAAGAGACCCAGTACTTC.

This clonotype has a count of ten or more. This rearrangement joins TRBV12-3 or TRBV12-4 to TRBJ2-5; 9 bases map to TRBD2. After removal of 6 bases from V and 2 bases from J, the junction contained 7 bases not matched to a gene. The CDR3 has 15 amino acids. CDR3 in amino acids: CASSETSGLQETQYF. CDR3 coding DNA: TGTGCCAGCAGCGAGACTAGCGGCCTACAAGAGACCCAGTACTTC.

This chain joins TRBV7-2 and TRBJ2-7; no definite D call. Trimming removed 2 bases from V and 5 bases from J, with 7 bases in between. Germline V lookup: CDR1 SGHTA, CDR2 FQGNSA. This CDR3 has 12 amino acids. The CDR3 DNA sequence: TGTGCCAGCAGCTTATACATCCACGAGCAGTACTTC. Its protein is CASSLYIHEQYF. The full variable domain, with the rest looked up from reference TRBV7-2 and TRBJ2-7, is GAGVSQSPSNKVTEKGKDVELRCDPISGHTALYWYRQSLGQGLEFLIYFQGNSAPDKSGLPSDRFSAERTGGSVSTLTIQRTQQEDSAVYLCASSLYIHEQYFGPGTRLTVT.

This clonotype showed up many times. The J gene is TRBJ1-5, the V gene TRBV7-9; the D is unclear. The CDR3 runs 12 residues. The germline V gene has CDR1 SEHNR and CDR2 FQNEAQ (reference sequence). V was shortened by 1 base and J by 12 bases, with 10 bases between the two germline ends. The CDR3, as DNA: TGTGCCAGCAGCTTAGGGGTAGGGCTCCAGCATTTT. This sequence encodes CASSLGVGLQHF.

In its sample, this clonotype was seen many times. The chain is built from TRBV12-3 or TRBV12-4 and TRBJ1-5; the D is unclear. V dropped 5 bases and J dropped 1 base, with 15 bases sitting between them. This CDR3 region has 16 residues. For the CDR3, the DNA is TGTGCCAGCAGTGGGCAAGGGTCCCCGAGCAATCAGCCCCAGCATTTT. Translating it yields CASSGQGSPSNQPQHF.

This chain links TRBV25-1 with TRBJ2-2, with TRBD2 matching over 11 bases. The CDR3 runs to 17 residues. With 5 bases clipped from V and 5 bases from J, the junction kept 10 bases outside the gene matches. Germline-derived CDR1 and CDR2 are MGHDK and SYGVNS. The CDR3: CASSSTSGSGGTGELFF. The CDR3 DNA follows: TGTGCCAGCAGTTCTACTAGCGGGAGTGGTGGTACCGGGGAGCTGTTTTTT.

The rearrangement links TRBV24-1 to TRBJ2-5; D may be TRBD1 or TRBD2 (6 bases each). The closer fit of TRBJ2-1 to the DNA end suggests the J call may be wrong. This CDR3 is built from 15 residues. Germline V gene data show CDR1 as KGHDR and CDR2 as SFDVKD. The CDR3 DNA reads as TGTGCCACCAGTGATCCGTCGGAGGGGGGAGGCGAGCAGTTCTTC. This gives the protein CATSDPSEGGGEQFF.

CDR3 in amino acids: CASNQPDRGVYEQYF. The CDR3 DNA reads TGTGCCAGTAACCAACCCGACAGGGGGGTTTACGAGCAGTACTTC. V usage is TRBV11-2 and J usage is TRBJ2-7, with 9 bases that match TRBD1. The CDR3 covers 15 residues. With V trimmed by 9 bases and J by 4 bases, 13 bases remained unmatched. From germline, CDR1 is SGHAT and CDR2 FQNNGV.

This clonotype has a count of ten or more. The genes are TRBV20-1 and TRBJ1-2, with D possibly being TRBD1 (6 bases). From germline, CDR1 is DFQATT and CDR2 SNEGSKA (reference sequence). Trimming stripped 3 bases from V and 4 bases from J, with 15 bases between. This CDR3 has 14 residues. CDR3 loop: CSASDQRGGYGYTF. In DNA, the CDR3 is TGCAGTGCTAGTGACCAGAGAGGGGGCTATGGCTACACCTTC.

V usage is TRBV10-3 and J usage is TRBJ2-5; 9 bases align to TRBD1. CDR1 is ENHRY and CDR2 is SYGVKD in the germline V gene. V lost 2 bases, J lost 4 bases, and 5 bases stayed unmatched. There are 15 residues in the CDR3. In DNA form, the CDR3 reads TGTGCCATCAGTGAGCGGACAGGGGAGGTAGAGACCCAGTACTTC. Translating it yields CAISERTGEVETQYF.

This clonotype was detected only a few times. V gene TRBV7-9 combines with J gene TRBJ2-5; 11 bases agree with TRBD2. Germline values: CDR1 SEHNR, CDR2 FQNEAQ (reference sequence). The V gene end was trimmed by 6 bases and the J gene end by 1 base; junction bases not matched to a gene: 22. This CDR3 is 21 amino acids long. CDR3 coding DNA: TGTGCCAGCAGTCACGAATTTGTTAGCGGGAGGGGCCGTGTAGTCCAAGAGACCCAGTACTTC. It translates to CASSHEFVSGRGRVVQETQYF. The variable domain in full, with the rest retrieved from reference TRBV7-9 and TRBJ2-5, is DTGVSQNPRHKITKRGQNVTFRCDPISEHNRLYWYRQTLGQGPEFLTYFQNEAQLEKSRLLSDRFSAERPKGSFSTLEIQRTEQGDSAMYLCASSHEFVSGRGRVVQETQYFGPGTRLLVL.